This TCR beta chain is drawn from a study of blood T cell repertoires in COVID-19. The CDR3 has 13 residues. The V gene lost 7 bases and the J gene lost 6 bases, with 16 bases spanning the gap. Per the germline V gene, CDR1 is LGHDT and CDR2 is YNNKEL (reference sequence). Profiled with immunoSEQ multiplex PCR; TCRdb holds only in-frame clones, not every one. This table holds about 180,000 clones, nearly 80% found once. The clonotype comes from a man aged 55-75 years who had been exposed to COVID-19. The chain recombines TRBV3-1 (or the pseudogene TRBV3-2) with TRBJ2-7; possible D gene TRBD1, 6 bases. What was sequenced was PBMCs or T cells enriched from blood (not recorded which). The CDR3: CASTSTGFGEQYF. CDR3 DNA sequence: TGTGCCAGCACCTCCACAGGGTTCGGCGAGCAGTACTTC.